The 19 T cell receptor beta chains given below trace back to one sample, sequenced in a study of cytomegalovirus exposure and HLA in healthy donors. Both 60 Vbeta primers and 13 Jbeta primers went into the PCR. The protocol was immunoSEQ multiplex PCR, while the TCRdb copy is restricted to in-frame clones and leaves out a portion. This sample has roughly 100,000 clones, with 82% found just once. Sequencing input: PBMCs. All receptors derive from a young man in good health and CMV-seropositive.

This sequence joins TRBV18 and TRBJ1-5, with a possible D match to TRBD1 (5 bases). The CDR3 totals 15 residues. V dropped 6 bases and J dropped 0 bases, with 12 bases sitting between them. The germline V gene encodes CDR1 KGHSH and CDR2 LQKENI. The CDR3 sequence: CASSDSDYSNQPQHF. CDR3 DNA sequence: TGTGCCAGCTCCGACAGCGATTATAGCAATCAGCCCCAGCATTTT. Combining the CDR3 with reference TRBV18 and TRBJ1-5 gives the whole variable domain NAGVMQNPRHLVRRRGQEARLRCSPMKGHSHVYWYRQLPEEGLKFMVYLQKENIIDESGMPKERFSAEFPKEGPSILRIQQVVRGDSAAYFCASSDSDYSNQPQHFGDGTRLSIL.

The V and J genes are TRBV14 and TRBJ2-7, with TRBD2 as a possible D gene (5 bases). Germline loops: CDR1 SGHDN, CDR2 FVKESK. V lost 4 bases, J lost 3 bases, and 10 bases lay in between. The CDR3 extends over 13 amino acids. CDR3 amino acids: CASSLQTIYEQYF. The CDR3 region has the DNA TGTGCCAGCAGCCTTCAGACTATCTACGAGCAGTACTTC.

The genes are TRBV28 and TRBJ2-1, with 7 bases aligning to TRBD2. From germline, CDR1 is MDHEN and CDR2 SYDVKM. CDR3 length: 12 amino acids. The junction had 2 bases not matched to a gene; V was cut back by 6 bases and J by 6 bases. CDR3 protein: CASSRLANEQFF. The DNA of the CDR3 is TGTGCCAGCAGCAGACTAGCCAATGAGCAGTTCTTC. The full variable domain, rest sourced from reference TRBV28 and TRBJ2-1, is DVKVTQSSRYLVKRTGEKVFLECVQDMDHENMFWYRQDPGLGLRLIYFSYDVKMKEKGDIPEGYSVSREKKERFSLILESASTNQTSMYLCASSRLANEQFFGPGTRLTVL.

J is TRBJ2-5 and V is TRBV28; D is possibly TRBD2 (5 bases). The CDR3 has 12 amino acids. Deletions cut 7 bases from V and 4 bases from J, with 10 bases between. CDR1 is MDHEN, CDR2 SYDVKM, per germline. The CDR3 sequence: CASTASGETQYF. The CDR3 bases are TGTGCCAGCACCGCAAGCGGAGAGACCCAGTACTTC.

The chain employs TRBV10-2 and TRBJ1-4; weak D call: TRBD1 (5 bases). The germline V and J ends were trimmed by 1 base and 5 bases, with 11 bases remaining between them. Germline loops: CDR1 WSHSY, CDR2 SAAADI. The CDR3 extends over 15 amino acids. The CDR3 is CASSEYGTLNEKLFF. The DNA for the CDR3 is TGCGCCAGCAGTGAGTACGGGACTTTAAATGAAAAACTGTTTTTT.

In its sample, this clone was seen once. The chain has TRBV11-3 and TRBJ2-3; D is uncertain. V lost 5 bases to trimming and J lost 5 bases, with 17 bases between them. The germline V gene encodes CDR1 SGHNT and CDR2 YENEEA. The CDR3 runs 15 residues. CDR3 DNA sequence: TGTGCCAGCAGCAGTGACTCGTGTGTAGTAGATACGCAGTATTTT. Its protein product is CASSSDSCVVDTQYF.

The J gene is TRBJ2-2, the V gene TRBV18, with D perhaps matching TRBD1 (5 bases). The germline CDR1 and CDR2 sequences are KGHSH and LQKENI. The CDR3 length is 15 residues. Trimming left V 2 bases short and J 4 bases short, with 11 bases between. The CDR3 sequence: CASSPTQGSTGELFF. The CDR3 DNA is TGTGCCAGCTCACCAACGCAGGGTAGCACCGGGGAGCTGTTTTTT.

Written as DNA, the CDR3 is TGTGCCAGCAGCCACGCTAGGGCGGGAGGGCCACGCGAGCAGTACTTC. As protein: CASSHARAGGPREQYF. The V and J genes are TRBV7-2 and TRBJ2-5, with TRBD2 identical over 9 bases. The better agreement between TRBJ2-7 and the DNA end casts doubt on the J call. Germline CDR1 and CDR2: SGHTA and FQGNSA. The CDR3 is 16 amino acids.

The chain uses TRBV5-1 and TRBJ2-3; D may be TRBD2 (5 bases). CDR1 and CDR2 (germline): SGHRS, YFSETQ. The V gene lost 0 bases and the J gene lost 0 bases, with 8 bases spanning the gap. The CDR3 is made up of 15 amino acids. CDR3 residues: CASSLERTSTDTQYF. The CDR3 nucleotides read TGCGCCAGCAGCTTGGAGAGGACTAGCACAGATACGCAGTATTTT.

Comment on this clone: The junction and the germline gene differ at one end; a read error may be behind it. The CDR3 DNA sequence: TGTGCCAGCAGCTCCGGGACAGGGGGAAGGTGGGACTTC. Encoded protein: CASSSGTGGRWDF. The chain uses TRBV6-5 and TRBJ2-4; 11 bases are shared with TRBD1. The CDR3 length is 13 residues. Germline V CDR1 and CDR2: MNHEY, SVGAGI.

The CDR3 spells CASSLIRGGTAAGELFF. The CDR3 region has the DNA TGTGCCAGCAGCTTAATAAGGGGGGGCACTGCGGCCGGGGAGCTGTTTTTT. The V call is TRBV13, the J call TRBJ2-2, with a tentative D call TRBD2 (7 bases). Per the germline V gene, CDR1 is PRHDT and CDR2 is FYEKMQ (reference sequence). The CDR3 sequence is 17 residues long. V lost 2 bases and J 6 bases, leaving 19 bases between the germline ends.

The chain couples TRBV10-1 to TRBJ2-5; tentative D call: TRBD1 (6 bases). This CDR3 has 12 residues. Trimming removed 6 bases from V and 10 bases from J, with 15 bases in between. The germline gives CDR1 WNHNN, CDR2 SYGVQD (reference sequence). The CDR3 sequence: CASSSDTGIQYF. The CDR3 nucleotides are TGCGCCAGCAGCTCGGATACAGGGATCCAGTACTTC.

This chain links TRBV30 with TRBJ2-5; TRBD2 might be the D (5 bases). The J call is in doubt because the DNA end fits TRBJ2-7 better. The CDR3 spans 12 residues. Germline V gene data show CDR1 as GTSNPN and CDR2 as SVGIG (reference sequence). In nucleotides, the CDR3 is TGTGCCTGGCAGCGGAGCTCCTACGAGCAGTACTTC. Its protein is CAWQRSSYEQYF.

The chain carries TRBV18 and TRBJ2-5; 14 nucleotides line up with TRBD2. Gene TRBJ2-7 matches the end of the DNA better, so the J call may be wrong. Looked up from germline, CDR1 is KGHSH and CDR2 is LQKENI. This CDR3 region has 16 residues. In nucleotides, the CDR3 is TGTGCCAGCTCACCACTGGGGACTAGCGGGAGTGTCGAGCAGTACTTC. Encoded protein: CASSPLGTSGSVEQYF.

This chain uses TRBV19 with TRBJ2-5; TRBD2 aligns across 8 bases. Germline V CDR1 and CDR2: LNHDA, SQIVND (reference sequence). The CDR3 is made up of 16 amino acids. J was trimmed by 5 bases and V by 1 base; bases with no gene match: 9. The CDR3 loop reads CASSIGHGRAGETQYF. The DNA of the CDR3 is TGTGCCAGTAGTATAGGCCACGGGAGGGCCGGCGAGACCCAGTACTTC.

CDR3 region: CASSLRTGQALGTDTQYF. The CDR3 DNA reads as TGTGCCAGCAGCCTCCGGACAGGACAAGCGTTGGGCACAGATACGCAGTATTTT. J is TRBJ2-3 and V is TRBV13; 7 bases match TRBD1. CDR1 and CDR2 (germline): PRHDT, FYEKMQ (reference sequence). After removal of 5 bases from V and 1 base from J, the junction contained 15 bases not matched to a gene. This CDR3 has 18 residues.

The rearrangement uses TRBV27 and TRBJ1-5; D is unclear. From germline, CDR1 is MNHEY and CDR2 SMNVEV (reference sequence). Trimming shortened V by 6 bases and J by 2 bases, and 8 bases separated the two germline ends. The CDR3 spans 13 residues. Written as DNA, the CDR3 is TGTGCCAGCAGCCCGGAGCGCAATCAGCCCCAGCATTTT. Its protein is CASSPERNQPQHF.

The CDR3 loop is CASRPTGQGAIGELFF. The CDR3, as DNA: TGTGCCAGCAGACCCACGGGACAGGGGGCTATCGGGGAGCTGTTTTTT. This chain joins TRBV28 and TRBJ2-2, with 12 bases lining up with TRBD1. The V gene's germline CDR1 is MDHEN and CDR2 SYDVKM. J lost 7 bases, V lost 6 bases, and 9 bases had no gene match. This CDR3 contains 16 residues.

V is TRBV29-1 and J is TRBJ2-5, with 7 bases that match TRBD1. The germline V gene has CDR1 SQVTM and CDR2 ANQGSEA. J gave up 6 bases and V 5 bases, and 6 bases lay outside the gene matches. The CDR3 is made up of 12 amino acids. The CDR3 sequence: CSVMGQIQTQYF. The CDR3 DNA follows: TGCAGCGTTATGGGACAGATTCAGACCCAGTACTTC.